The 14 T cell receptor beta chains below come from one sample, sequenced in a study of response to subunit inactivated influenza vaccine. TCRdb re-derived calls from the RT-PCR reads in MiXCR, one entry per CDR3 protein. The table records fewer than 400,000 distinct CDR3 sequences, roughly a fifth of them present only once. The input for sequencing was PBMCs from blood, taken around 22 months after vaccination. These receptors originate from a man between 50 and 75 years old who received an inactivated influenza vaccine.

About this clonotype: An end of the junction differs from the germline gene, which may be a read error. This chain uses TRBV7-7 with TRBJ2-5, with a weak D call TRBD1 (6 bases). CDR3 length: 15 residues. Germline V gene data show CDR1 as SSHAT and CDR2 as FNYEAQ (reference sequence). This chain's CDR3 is CASSLAGTSGETQYF. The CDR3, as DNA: TGTGCTAGCAGCTTAGCAGGGACAAGTGGGGAGACCCAGTACTTC.

CDR3 nucleotides: TGTGCCAGCAGTCCGGACTCAGGGACCCAGTACTTC. Translating gives CASSPDSGTQYF. V gene TRBV2 combines with J gene TRBJ2-5, with D possibly being TRBD2 (5 bases). Trimming cost V 5 bases and J 7 bases, with 11 bases left between them. CDR3 length equals 12 residues. Germline V CDR1 and CDR2: SNHLY, FYNNEI.

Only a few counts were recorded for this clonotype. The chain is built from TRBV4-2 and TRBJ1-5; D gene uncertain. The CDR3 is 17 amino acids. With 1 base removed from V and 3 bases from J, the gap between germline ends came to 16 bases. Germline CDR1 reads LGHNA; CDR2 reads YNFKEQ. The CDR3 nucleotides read TGTGCCAGCAGCCAAGGTAGCCAAGTAGGTACCAATCAGCCCCAGCATTTT. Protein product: CASSQGSQVGTNQPQHF.

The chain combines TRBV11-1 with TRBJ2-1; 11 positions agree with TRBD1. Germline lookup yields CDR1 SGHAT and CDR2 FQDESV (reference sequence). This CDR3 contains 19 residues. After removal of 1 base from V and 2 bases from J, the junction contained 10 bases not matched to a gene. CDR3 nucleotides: TGTGCCAGCAGCTTAGGGTTAGGCCGGGGACAGGGGGCCTACAATGAGCAGTTCTTC. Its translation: CASSLGLGRGQGAYNEQFF.

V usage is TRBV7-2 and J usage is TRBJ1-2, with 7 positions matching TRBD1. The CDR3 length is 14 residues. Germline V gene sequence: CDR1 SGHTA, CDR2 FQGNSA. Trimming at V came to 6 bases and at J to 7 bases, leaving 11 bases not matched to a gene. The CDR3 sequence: CASRSTGQAGGYTF. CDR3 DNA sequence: TGTGCCAGCAGATCTACCGGACAGGCCGGTGGCTACACCTTC.

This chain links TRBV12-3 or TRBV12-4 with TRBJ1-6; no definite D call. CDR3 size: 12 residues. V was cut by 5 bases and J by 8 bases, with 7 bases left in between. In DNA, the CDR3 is TGTGCCAGCAGTCCACACCATTCACCCCTCCACTTT. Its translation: CASSPHHSPLHF.

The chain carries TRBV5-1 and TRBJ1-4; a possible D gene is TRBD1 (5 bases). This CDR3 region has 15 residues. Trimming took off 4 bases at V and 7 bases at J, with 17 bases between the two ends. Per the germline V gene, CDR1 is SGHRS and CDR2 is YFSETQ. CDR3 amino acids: CASSPTAGRGEKLFF. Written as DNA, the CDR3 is TGCGCCAGCAGCCCTACAGCGGGACGGGGTGAAAAACTGTTTTTT. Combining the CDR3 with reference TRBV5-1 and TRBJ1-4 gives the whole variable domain KAGVTQTPRYLIKTRGQQVTLSCSPISGHRSVSWYQQTPGQGLQFLFEYFSETQRNKGNFPGRFSGRQFSNSRSEMNVSTLELGDSALYLCASSPTAGRGEKLFFGSGTQLSVL.

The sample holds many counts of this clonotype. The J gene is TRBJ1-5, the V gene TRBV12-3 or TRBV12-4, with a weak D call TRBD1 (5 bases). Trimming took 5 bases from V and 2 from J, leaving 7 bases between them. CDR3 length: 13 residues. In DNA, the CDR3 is TGTGCCAGCAGTCCCAGGGGCAATCAGCCCCAGCATTTT. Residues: CASSPRGNQPQHF.

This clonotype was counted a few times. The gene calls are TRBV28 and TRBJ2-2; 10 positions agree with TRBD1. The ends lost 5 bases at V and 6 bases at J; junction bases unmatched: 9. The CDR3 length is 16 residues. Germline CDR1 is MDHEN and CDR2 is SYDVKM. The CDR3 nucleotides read TGTGCCAGCAGTCTGGCCCAGGGACAGGGGCCCGGGGAGCTGTTTTTT. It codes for CASSLAQGQGPGELFF.

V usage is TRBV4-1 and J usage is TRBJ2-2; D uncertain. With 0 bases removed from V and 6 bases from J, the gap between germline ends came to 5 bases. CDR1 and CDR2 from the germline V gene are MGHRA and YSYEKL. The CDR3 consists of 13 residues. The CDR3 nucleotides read TGCGCCAGCAGCCAAGATCAATCCGGGGAGCTGTTTTTT. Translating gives CASSQDQSGELFF.

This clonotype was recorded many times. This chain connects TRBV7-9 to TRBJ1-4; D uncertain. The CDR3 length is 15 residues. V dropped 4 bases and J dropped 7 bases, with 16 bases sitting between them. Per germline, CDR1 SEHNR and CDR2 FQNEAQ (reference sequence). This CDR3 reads CASSSSAVPGEKLFF. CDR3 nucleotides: TGTGCCAGCAGCTCTTCTGCAGTCCCGGGTGAAAAACTGTTTTTT.

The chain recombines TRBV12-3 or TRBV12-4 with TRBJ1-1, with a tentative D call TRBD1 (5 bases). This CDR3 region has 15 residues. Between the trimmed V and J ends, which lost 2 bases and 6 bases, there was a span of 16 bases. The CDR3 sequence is CASSLILGRGAEAFF. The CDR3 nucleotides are TGTGCCAGCAGTTTAATTCTGGGAAGGGGCGCTGAAGCTTTCTTT.

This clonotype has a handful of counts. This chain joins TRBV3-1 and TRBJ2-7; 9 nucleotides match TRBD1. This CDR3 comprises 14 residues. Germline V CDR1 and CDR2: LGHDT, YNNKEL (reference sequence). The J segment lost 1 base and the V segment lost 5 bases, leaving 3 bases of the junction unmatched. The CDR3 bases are TGTGCCAGCAGCGAAGGACAGGGGTCCTACGAGCAGTACTTC. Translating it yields CASSEGQGSYEQYF.

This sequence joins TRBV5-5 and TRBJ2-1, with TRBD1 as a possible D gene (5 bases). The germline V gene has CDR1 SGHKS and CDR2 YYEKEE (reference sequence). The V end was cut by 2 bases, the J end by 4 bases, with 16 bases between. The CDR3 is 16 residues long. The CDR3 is CASSLGVRGAYNEQFF. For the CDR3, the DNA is TGTGCCAGCAGCTTAGGGGTTAGGGGCGCTTACAATGAGCAGTTCTTC.